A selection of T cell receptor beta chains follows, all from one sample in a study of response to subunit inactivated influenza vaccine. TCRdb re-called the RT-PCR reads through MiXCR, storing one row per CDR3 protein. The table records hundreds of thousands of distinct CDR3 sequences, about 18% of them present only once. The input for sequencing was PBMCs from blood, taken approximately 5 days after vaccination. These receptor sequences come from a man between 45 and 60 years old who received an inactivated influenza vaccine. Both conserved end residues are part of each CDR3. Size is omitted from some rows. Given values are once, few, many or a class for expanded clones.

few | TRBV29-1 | CSVEYSGQREKLFF
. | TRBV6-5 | CASSSQGGRLSGANVLTF
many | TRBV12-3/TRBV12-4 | CASSARDTQYF
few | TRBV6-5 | CASSSRQGNYGYTF
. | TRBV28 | CASETATGYGYTF
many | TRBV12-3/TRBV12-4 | CASSLTQSNQPQHF
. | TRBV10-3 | CAISEGLETQYF
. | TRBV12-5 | CASGTTGGTDTQYF
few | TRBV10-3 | CAISGQGTSGSRLNEQFF
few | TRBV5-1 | CASSTIAGQETQYF
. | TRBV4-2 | CASSFQLAGGGEQYF